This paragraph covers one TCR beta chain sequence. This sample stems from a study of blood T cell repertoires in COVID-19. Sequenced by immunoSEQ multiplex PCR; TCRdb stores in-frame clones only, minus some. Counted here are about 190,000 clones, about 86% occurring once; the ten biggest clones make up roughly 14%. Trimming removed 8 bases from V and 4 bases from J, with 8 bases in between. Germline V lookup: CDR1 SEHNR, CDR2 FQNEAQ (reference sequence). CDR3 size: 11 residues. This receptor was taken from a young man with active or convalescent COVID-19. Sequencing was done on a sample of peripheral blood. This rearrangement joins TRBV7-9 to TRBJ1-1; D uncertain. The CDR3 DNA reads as TGTGCCAGCCAGGAAACCACTGAAGCTTTCTTT. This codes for CASQETTEAFF.